This TCR beta chain is from a study of memory CD8 T cells in hepatitis C reinfection. Study details: Between 55 and 20 weeks before reinfection detection, pre-reinfection samples were drawn.

Produced via immunoSEQ multiplex PCR; TCRdb's table is partial and in-frame only. The sample holds tens of thousands of clones, roughly nine tenths seen once. The CDR3 is 16 residues long. Germline CDR1 is SGHAT and CDR2 is FQNNGV. V was pared by 4 bases and J by 0 bases, with 2 bases of the junction left unmatched. Time point denoted: pre-reinfection, 55 to 20 weeks before reinfection detection. TCR sequencing was done directly ex vivo on sorted cells, without expansion in vitro. Two donors provided sorted CD3+ CD8+ CD45RO- naive CD8 T cells at all three reinfection time points. The chain links TRBV11-2 to TRBJ2-3; TRBD2 agrees at 12 bases. The receptor comes from a man between 18 and 29 years old with hepatitis C virus infection. The sample taken for sequencing was naive CD8+ T cells sorted from blood. CDR3 in DNA: TGTGCCAGCAGCTACGGACTAGCGGGGAGCACAGATACGCAGTATTTT. As protein: CASSYGLAGSTDTQYF.